One sample yielded the 19 T cell receptor beta chains listed below, sequenced in a study of PD-1 blockade in classical Hodgkin lymphoma. The data were produced by immunoSEQ multiplex PCR, yet TCRdb's version contains in-frame clones alone and is incomplete. The sample lists 64,000 or so clones, around nine tenths occurring once. As to time point: cycle 4 day 1 (C4D1), after 6 weeks of nivolumab. Following autologous stem cell transplantation, relapse occurred in every patient, and exposure to brentuximab vedotin varied. The sample here was peripheral blood mononuclear cells (PBMCs), taken before the fourth cycle of nivolumab. These receptors were obtained from a human donor with classical Hodgkin lymphoma.

This clone was found once. The gene calls are TRBV7-9 and TRBJ1-1; unclear D gene. Trimming left V 1 base short and J 6 bases short, with 12 bases between. The CDR3 extends over 14 amino acids. Per the germline V gene, CDR1 is SEHNR and CDR2 is FQNEAQ (reference sequence). CDR3 nucleotides: TGTGCCAGCAGCTTAGGGGGTAGGGTGGCTGAAGCTTTCTTT. As protein: CASSLGGRVAEAFF. The complete variable domain, with remaining parts taken from reference TRBV7-9 and TRBJ1-1, reads DTGVSQNPRHKITKRGQNVTFRCDPISEHNRLYWYRQTLGQGPEFLTYFQNEAQLEKSRLLSDRFSAERPKGSFSTLEIQRTEQGDSAMYLCASSLGGRVAEAFFGQGTRLTVV.

The rearrangement uses TRBV5-1 and TRBJ2-7; possibly TRBD2 for D (6 bases). V dropped 0 bases and J dropped 2 bases, with 12 bases sitting between them. This CDR3 is 15 amino acids long. Germline V gene sequence: CDR1 SGHRS, CDR2 YFSETQ. The CDR3 here is CASSLATGSTYEQYF. Written as DNA, the CDR3 is TGCGCCAGCAGCTTGGCCACCGGGAGTACCTACGAGCAGTACTTC.

The chain links TRBV6-6 to TRBJ2-2; no definite D call. This CDR3 is built from 12 residues. V gave up 6 bases and J gave up 4 bases, with 6 bases separating them. Germline V CDR1 and CDR2: MNHNY, SVGAGI (reference sequence). CDR3 protein: CASSLTTGELFF. The CDR3, as DNA: TGTGCCAGCAGCCTAACCACCGGGGAGCTGTTTTTT.

The chain couples TRBV5-1 to TRBJ2-2, with 8 bases identical to TRBD2. V was pared by 7 bases and J by 4 bases, with 9 bases of the junction left unmatched. The germline V gene encodes CDR1 SGHRS and CDR2 YFSETQ. This CDR3 spans 15 amino acids. CDR3 sequence: CASFDSGAFTGELFF. DNA for the CDR3: TGCGCCAGCTTCGATAGCGGGGCCTTCACCGGGGAGCTGTTTTTT.

V and J are TRBV4-2 and TRBJ2-7, with 9 bases that match TRBD2. The V gene end was trimmed by 0 bases and the J gene end by 3 bases; junction bases not matched to a gene: 9. The germline V gene has CDR1 LGHNA and CDR2 YNFKEQ. The CDR3 spans 17 residues. CDR3 region: CASSQESGLAGYYEQYF. The CDR3 bases are TGTGCCAGCAGCCAAGAATCCGGGCTAGCGGGGTACTACGAGCAGTACTTC.

V is TRBV18 and J is TRBJ2-7; D call uncertain. This CDR3 contains 13 residues. Trimming took off 3 bases at V and 0 bases at J, with 6 bases between the two ends. In germline, CDR1 is KGHSH, CDR2 LQKENI. The CDR3 is CASSPGVSYEQYF. DNA for the CDR3: TGTGCCAGCTCACCGGGCGTCTCCTACGAGCAGTACTTC.

The chain is built from TRBV19 and TRBJ2-7, with 10 bases matching TRBD2. Germline V gene data show CDR1 as LNHDA and CDR2 as SQIVND (reference sequence). This CDR3 is 15 amino acids long. The J segment lost 0 bases and the V segment lost 5 bases, leaving 4 bases of the junction unmatched. Here the CDR3 DNA reads TGTGCCAGTAGTGGAGCGGGGGGGAGCTCCTACGAGCAGTACTTC. Protein product: CASSGAGGSSYEQYF.

The chain couples TRBV9 to TRBJ2-7; tentatively, D is TRBD1 or TRBD2 (5 bases each). The CDR3 has 12 residues. CDR1 is SGDLS and CDR2 is YYNGEE in the germline V gene. The V gene lost 4 bases and the J gene lost 7 bases, with 12 bases spanning the gap. The CDR3 loop is CASSFSEGEQYF. The CDR3 nucleotides read TGTGCCAGCAGCTTTAGCGAGGGGGAGCAGTACTTC. Combining the CDR3 with reference TRBV9 and TRBJ2-7 gives the whole variable domain DSGVTQTPKHLITATGQRVTLRCSPRSGDLSVYWYQQSLDQGLQFLIQYYNGEERAKGNILERFSAQQFPDLHSELNLSSLELGDSALYFCASSFSEGEQYFGPGTRLTVT.

The chain links TRBV19 to TRBJ2-3, with D tentatively TRBD1 (6 bases). Germline lookup yields CDR1 LNHDA and CDR2 SQIVND (reference sequence). Trimming took off 3 bases at V and 0 bases at J, with 16 bases between the two ends. There are 17 residues in the CDR3. The CDR3 coding sequence is TGTGCCAGTAGTATGCTCCCCGGGACACCTAGCACAGATACGCAGTATTTT. Translating it yields CASSMLPGTPSTDTQYF. Filled out from reference TRBV19 and TRBJ2-3, the complete variable domain reads DGGITQSPKYLFRKEGQNVTLSCEQNLNHDAMYWYRQDPGQGLRLIYYSQIVNDFQKGDIAEGYSVSREKKESFPLTVTSAQKNPTAFYLCASSMLPGTPSTDTQYFGPGTRLTVL.

This rearrangement joins TRBV28 to TRBJ1-5; D unresolved. Between the trimmed V and J ends, which lost 1 base and 2 bases, there was a span of 6 bases. This CDR3 comprises 14 residues. CDR1 is MDHEN, CDR2 SYDVKM, per germline. DNA for the CDR3: TGTGCCAGCAGTTTATATCTGGGCAATCAGCCCCAGCATTTT. This sequence encodes CASSLYLGNQPQHF.

This chain uses TRBV15 with TRBJ1-4; D gene unclear. CDR1 and CDR2 (germline): LNHNV, YYDKDF (reference sequence). V dropped 1 base and J dropped 4 bases, with 7 bases sitting between them. This CDR3 has 14 amino acids. The CDR3 is CATSRGGINEKLFF. CDR3 nucleotide sequence: TGTGCCACCAGCAGAGGTGGGATTAATGAAAAACTGTTTTTT.

CDR3 loop: CASSLLGAHEQYF. CDR3 DNA: TGTGCCAGCAGCTTGCTGGGGGCGCACGAGCAGTACTTC. J is TRBJ2-5 and V is TRBV5-4; tentative D call: TRBD1 (6 bases). The assigned J gene may be wrong: the sequence end matches TRBJ2-7 better. The CDR3 covers 13 residues. Germline values: CDR1 SGHNT, CDR2 YYREEE (reference sequence).

The chain couples TRBV18 to TRBJ1-3; D is undetermined. Per germline, CDR1 KGHSH and CDR2 LQKENI. Trimming removed 0 bases from V and 0 bases from J, with 9 bases in between. CDR3 length: 16 amino acids. The CDR3 nucleotides read TGTGCCAGCTCACCACCTCGAGGAGACTCTGGAAACACCATATATTTT. Its translation is CASSPPRGDSGNTIYF.

The genes are TRBV27 and TRBJ2-5; 10 bases agree with TRBD1. This CDR3 has 16 residues. The V gene's germline CDR1 is MNHEY and CDR2 SMNVEV (reference sequence). J lost 6 bases, V lost 4 bases, and 11 bases had no gene match. CDR3 sequence reads: CASSSIDRGPSKTQYF. The CDR3 nucleotides read TGTGCCAGCAGTTCAATAGACAGGGGGCCGTCAAAGACCCAGTACTTC.

This clone was detected only once. The chain couples TRBV2 to TRBJ2-5; tentatively, D is TRBD1 (6 bases). Germline-derived CDR1 and CDR2 are SNHLY and FYNNEI. Trimming removed 6 bases at V and 5 bases at J, with 19 bases between. The CDR3 spans 15 residues. The CDR3 DNA reads TGTGCCAGCAGAGGCCCGACAGGACCTCAGGAGACCCAGTACTTC. This codes for CASRGPTGPQETQYF.

This chain links TRBV2 with TRBJ2-5; D is ambiguous. The CDR3 is 12 amino acids. Germline values: CDR1 SNHLY, CDR2 FYNNEI. V was clipped by 8 bases and J by 5 bases, with 12 bases between them. The CDR3 DNA sequence: TGTGCCAGCCAAGAGTACGCGGAGACCCAGTACTTC. It is translated as CASQEYAETQYF.

This clone came up a few times. The genes are TRBV18 and TRBJ2-2, with TRBD2 identical over 9 bases. CDR3 size: 15 residues. After removal of 6 bases from V and 6 bases from J, the junction contained 8 bases not matched to a gene. In germline, CDR1 is KGHSH, CDR2 LQKENI. CDR3 sequence (DNA): TGTGCCAGCTCCTTAGCGGGAGCGGCCGCCGGGGAGCTGTTTTTT. It specifies CASSLAGAAAGELFF.

The chain recombines TRBV21-1 with TRBJ1-3. TRBV21-1 is marked as a pseudogene. The CDR3 is made up of 17 amino acids. CDR3 in amino acids: CASSNPGREPSGNTIYF. As DNA, the CDR3 is TGTGCCAGCAGCAACCCTGGGCGGGAACCCTCTGGAAACACCATATATTTT.

The chain joins TRBV7-7 to TRBJ2-5; D ambiguous. The germline V gene has CDR1 SSHAT and CDR2 FNYEAQ (reference sequence). V was cut by 5 bases and J by 1 base, with 8 bases left in between. CDR3 length: 13 residues. The DNA for the CDR3 is TGTGCCAGCAGCCTATCCTCCCAAGAGACCCAGTACTTC. It specifies CASSLSSQETQYF. Using reference TRBV7-7 and TRBJ2-5 for the parts outside the CDR3, the full variable domain is GAGVSQSPRYKVTKRGQDVTLRCDPISSHATLYWYQQALGQGPEFLTYFNYEAQPDKSGLPSDRFSAERPEGSISTLTIQRTEQRDSAMYRCASSLSSQETQYFGPGTRLLVL.